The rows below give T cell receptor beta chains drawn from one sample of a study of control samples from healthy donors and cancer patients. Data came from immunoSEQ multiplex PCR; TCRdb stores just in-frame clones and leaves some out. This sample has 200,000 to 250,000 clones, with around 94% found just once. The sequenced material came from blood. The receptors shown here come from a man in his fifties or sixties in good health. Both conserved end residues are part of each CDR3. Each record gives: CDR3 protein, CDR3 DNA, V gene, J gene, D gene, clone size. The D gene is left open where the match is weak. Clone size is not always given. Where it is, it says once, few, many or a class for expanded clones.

CDR3: CASSATRGDRGTEAFF
DNA: TGTGCCAGCAGCGCAACTAGGGGGGACAGGGGCACTGAAGCTTTCTTT
V: TRBV9
J: TRBJ1-1
D: TRBD1
size: .

CDR3: CASSPWTGGKTGELFF
DNA: TGTGCCAGCAGCCCCTGGACAGGGGGCAAAACCGGGGAGCTGTTTTTT
V: TRBV9
J: TRBJ2-2
D: TRBD1
size: once

CDR3: CASRLNTEAFF
DNA: TGTGCCAGCAGGTTGAACACTGAAGCTTTCTTT
V: TRBV7-8
J: TRBJ1-1
D: .
size: .

CDR3: CASSPGGAGREKLFF
DNA: TGTGCCAGCAGTCCCGGGGGGGCGGGGCGTGAAAAACTGTTTTTT
V: TRBV6-5
J: TRBJ1-4
D: .
size: .

CDR3: CASSLPGRSGNEQFF
DNA: TGTGCCAGCAGTTTACCCGGACGGTCAGGGAATGAGCAGTTCTTC
V: TRBV7-9
J: TRBJ2-1
D: .
size: .

CDR3: CASSQRTGGVEKLFF
DNA: TGTGCCAGCAGCCAGAGGACAGGGGGCGTTGAAAAACTGTTTTTT
V: TRBV3-1/TRBV3-2
J: TRBJ1-4
D: TRBD1
size: .

CDR3: CASSQDRNQPQHF
DNA: TGTGCCAGCAGCCAGGACAGGAATCAGCCCCAGCATTTT
V: TRBV11-2
J: TRBJ1-5
D: TRBD1
size: once

CDR3: CAWRTSSLGAFF
DNA: TGTGCCTGGAGGACGTCGAGTCTAGGAGCTTTCTTT
V: TRBV30
J: TRBJ1-1
D: .
size: .

CDR3: CASSSGQKNYGYTF
DNA: TGTGCCAGCTCATCCGGACAGAAGAACTATGGCTACACCTTC
V: TRBV18
J: TRBJ1-2
D: .
size: .

CDR3: CAISEGRDYSNQPQHF
DNA: TGTGCCATCAGTGAAGGCAGGGATTATAGCAATCAGCCCCAGCATTTT
V: TRBV10-3
J: TRBJ1-5
D: .
size: .

CDR3: CASRGSAASSYNSPLHF
DNA: TGTGCCAGTAGAGGCTCGGCAGCTAGCTCCTATAATTCACCCCTCCACTTT
V: TRBV19
J: TRBJ1-6
D: .
size: .

CDR3: CASSLQATDTQYF
DNA: TGTGCCAGCAGTTTACAAGCCACAGATACGCAGTATTTT
V: TRBV28
J: TRBJ2-3
D: .
size: .

CDR3: CASSFQGGHTDTQYF
DNA: TGCGCCAGCAGCTTCCAGGGAGGGCACACAGATACGCAGTATTTT
V: TRBV5-1
J: TRBJ2-3
D: TRBD2
size: .

CDR3: CASSLERGNTGELFF
DNA: TGCGCCAGCAGCTTGGAACGGGGGAACACCGGGGAGCTGTTTTTT
V: TRBV5-1
J: TRBJ2-2
D: .
size: .

CDR3: CASSLALRPDQPQHF
DNA: TGTGCCAGCAGCTTAGCGCTAAGGCCCGATCAGCCCCAGCATTTT
V: TRBV7-2
J: TRBJ1-5
D: .
size: .

CDR3: CASSYRSFHSPLHF
DNA: TGTGCCAGCAGTTATCGGTCCTTCCATTCACCCCTCCACTTT
V: TRBV6-2/TRBV6-3
J: TRBJ1-6
D: .
size: .

CDR3: CASSLAGGRTATEAFF
DNA: TGCGCCAGCAGCTTGGCGGGGGGGCGTACGGCCACTGAAGCTTTCTTT
V: TRBV5-1
J: TRBJ1-1
D: .
size: once

CDR3: CASSYSNQGRTEAFF
DNA: TGTGCCAGCAGTTACTCGAACCAGGGACGGACTGAAGCTTTCTTT
V: TRBV6-5
J: TRBJ1-1
D: .
size: .

CDR3: CASREGMEAFF
DNA: TGCGCCAGCAGAGAGGGGATGGAAGCTTTCTTT
V: TRBV5-1
J: TRBJ1-1
D: .
size: .

CDR3: CASSFGGAWKEKLFF
DNA: TGTGCCAGCAGTTTCGGGGGGGCATGGAAGGAAAAACTGTTTTTT
V: TRBV28
J: TRBJ1-4
D: .
size: .

CDR3: CASSLPDRAGRAVF
DNA: TGTGCCAGCAGCTTACCCGACAGGGCGGGACGGGCTGTCTTT
V: TRBV5-4
J: TRBJ1-1
D: TRBD1
size: once

CDR3: CASSPPNRAGTGELFF
DNA: TGTGCCAGCAGCCCCCCCAACAGGGCGGGCACCGGGGAGCTGTTTTTT
V: TRBV7-2
J: TRBJ2-2
D: .
size: .

CDR3: CASSPRDRNNEQFF
DNA: TGTGCCAGCAGTCCCCGGGACAGAAACAATGAGCAGTTCTTC
V: TRBV11-3
J: TRBJ2-1
D: TRBD1
size: .

CDR3: CASSQSRASSGNTIYF
DNA: TGTGCCAGCAGCCAATCCAGGGCGAGCTCTGGAAACACCATATATTTT
V: TRBV3-1/TRBV3-2
J: TRBJ1-3
D: .
size: .

CDR3: CASSENRAGEKLFF
DNA: TGTGCCAGCAGTGAAAACAGGGCTGGTGAAAAACTGTTTTTT
V: TRBV2
J: TRBJ1-4
D: .
size: .

CDR3: CASSEGQGGFWTGELFF
DNA: TGTGCCAGCAGCGAAGGACAGGGAGGGTTCTGGACCGGGGAGCTGTTTTTT
V: TRBV3-1/TRBV3-2
J: TRBJ2-2
D: .
size: .

CDR3: CASSYAGMNTEAFF
DNA: TGTGCCAGCAGTTACGCAGGTATGAACACTGAAGCTTTCTTT
V: TRBV6-5
J: TRBJ1-1
D: .
size: .

CDR3: CASGGGVSYEQYF
DNA: TGTGCCAGCGGGGGTGGGGTCTCCTACGAGCAGTACTTC
V: TRBV6-5
J: TRBJ2-7
D: .
size: .

CDR3: CASILAGGPDTQYF
DNA: TGTGCCAGCATCCTAGCGGGGGGGCCGGATACGCAGTATTTT
V: TRBV6-6
J: TRBJ2-3
D: TRBD2
size: .